Listed below are T cell receptor beta chains from one sample, sequenced in a study of CD8+CD57+ T cells in acquired aplastic anemia. In TCRdb, the reads were re-called with MiXCR into one record per CDR3 protein. The data contain roughly 180,000 distinct CDR3 sequences, roughly 60% of them seen just once; the ten biggest clones take up roughly 43%. Sequencing used sorted CD4+, CD8+, or CD8+CD57+ T cells (not recorded which) from PBMCs. The receptors stem from a human donor with aplastic anemia. Both conserved end residues are part of each CDR3.

V: TRBV2
J: TRBJ2-7
CDR3: CASSALGQGYFYEQYF

V: TRBV10-3
J: TRBJ1-1
CDR3: CAISSTDLTGTVFFF

V: TRBV30
J: TRBJ2-3
CDR3: CAWSGGDTQYF

V: TRBV24-1
J: TRBJ2-5
CDR3: CATSDTAGGQETQYF

V: TRBV27
J: TRBJ1-5
CDR3: CASSLSLGFQPQHF

V: TRBV24-1
J: TRBJ1-1
CDR3: CATSDLDNLAFF

V: TRBV10-3
J: TRBJ2-2
CDR3: CASSSWGANTGELFF

V: TRBV19
J: TRBJ1-1
CDR3: CASSDGTGKASAFF

V: TRBV20-1
J: TRBJ2-3
CDR3: CSGIPSGGGGRTDTQYF

V: TRBV6-4
J: TRBJ2-6
CDR3: CASSDVGVTGANVLTF

V: TRBV20-1
J: TRBJ2-5
CDR3: CSARSVVDPRTQYF

V: TRBV5-4
J: TRBJ1-2
CDR3: CASSLALKGGEYGYTF

V: TRBV7-2
J: TRBJ2-7
CDR3: CASSVEAGGNSYEQYF

V: TRBV20-1
J: TRBJ1-2
CDR3: CSASKDRGNGYTF

V: TRBV19
J: TRBJ2-7
CDR3: CASSIGLAGTYEQYF

V: TRBV7-6
J: TRBJ2-1
CDR3: CASSHGSWTHSMGEQFF

V: TRBV12-3/TRBV12-4
J: TRBJ2-1
CDR3: CASSLSLAGGRYNEQFF

V: TRBV10-3
J: TRBJ2-7
CDR3: CASRETGIAYEQYF

V: TRBV24-1
J: TRBJ2-3
CDR3: CATSGHKIADMQYF

V: TRBV10-3
J: TRBJ2-1
CDR3: CAIKRTGGRDEQFF

V: TRBV12-3/TRBV12-4
J: TRBJ1-2
CDR3: CASSLGVQGTYGYTF

V: TRBV7-8
J: TRBJ1-6
CDR3: CASSYFARRNNSPLHF

V: TRBV2
J: TRBJ2-3
CDR3: CASRTSGSTDTQYF

V: TRBV20-1
J: NA
CDR3: CSARRASGTSYEQYF

V: TRBV10-3
J: TRBJ2-7
CDR3: CAISDRIGQYF

V: TRBV7-9
J: TRBJ2-7
CDR3: CASRQGGSSYEQYF

V: TRBV13
J: TRBJ1-4
CDR3: CAGSPPGLMNEKLFF

V: TRBV27
J: TRBJ2-2
CDR3: CASSSSEGQKNTGELFF

V: TRBV7-9
J: TRBJ2-7
CDR3: CASSYQGCEQYF

V: TRBV20-1
J: TRBJ1-1
CDR3: CSARPLQMNTEAFF

V: TRBV25-1
J: TRBJ1-4
CDR3: CASSASGTREKLFF

V: TRBV5-1
J: TRBJ2-3
CDR3: CASSSGRTDTQYF

V: TRBV10-1
J: TRBJ2-1
CDR3: CASSEKLAIHEQFF

V: TRBV12-3/TRBV12-4
J: TRBJ2-7
CDR3: CASSFGGGHEQYF

V: TRBV11-2
J: TRBJ1-2
CDR3: CTSSLLSPPSGQSGYTF

V: TRBV5-1
J: TRBJ1-5
CDR3: CASSVNSNQPQHF

V: TRBV6-6
J: TRBJ2-7
CDR3: CASSYRESSYEQYF

V: TRBV20-1
J: TRBJ2-7
CDR3: CSAQVVEQYF

V: TRBV29-1
J: TRBJ2-7
CDR3: CSVEAQGRYEQYF

V: TRBV24-1
J: TRBJ2-1
CDR3: CATSASGGDNEQFF

V: TRBV6-1
J: TRBJ1-5
CDR3: CASSRQGGDSNQPQHF

V: TRBV7-8
J: TRBJ1-1
CDR3: CASSLALIGAAFF

V: TRBV10-3
J: TRBJ2-5
CDR3: CAAGEETKYF

V: TRBV20-1
J: TRBJ1-5
CDR3: CSARTGIGQPQHF

V: TRBV29-1
J: TRBJ1-1
CDR3: CSVAGGDTEAFF

V: TRBV5-5
J: TRBJ1-1
CDR3: CASSLPDEGGNTEAFF